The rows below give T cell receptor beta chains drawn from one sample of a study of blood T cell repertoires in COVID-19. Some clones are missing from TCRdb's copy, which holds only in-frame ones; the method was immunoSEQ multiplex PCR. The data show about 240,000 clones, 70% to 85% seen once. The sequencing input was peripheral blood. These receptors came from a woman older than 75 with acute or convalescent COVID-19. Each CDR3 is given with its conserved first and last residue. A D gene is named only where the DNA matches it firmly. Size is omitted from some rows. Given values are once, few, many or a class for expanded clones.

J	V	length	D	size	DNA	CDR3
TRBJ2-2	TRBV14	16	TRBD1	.	TGTGCCAGCAGCCGGCCGGGACAGGGCCCCACCGGGGAGCTGTTTTTT	CASSRPGQGPTGELFF
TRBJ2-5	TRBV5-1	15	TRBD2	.	TGCGCCAGCAGCCTAAACGGGGGGGCCCAAGAGACCCAGTACTTC	CASSLNGGAQETQYF
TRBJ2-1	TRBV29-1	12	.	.	TGCAGCGGAAGACGGGGCTACAATGAGCAGTTCTTC	CSGRRGYNEQFF
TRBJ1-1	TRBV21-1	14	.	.	TGTGCCAGCAGCACCCTGCAGGGTAACACTGAAGCTTTCTTT	CASSTLQGNTEAFF
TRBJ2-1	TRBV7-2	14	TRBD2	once	TGTGCCAGCAGCTTGGGACTAGCGGGGAATGAGCAGTTCTTC	CASSLGLAGNEQFF
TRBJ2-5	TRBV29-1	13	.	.	TGCAGCGTTGACAGCAATAGAAAAGCAGGCCAGTACTTC	CSVDSNRKAGQYF
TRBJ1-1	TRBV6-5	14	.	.	TGTGCCAGCAGCTCCCCGGGGGGGAACACTGAAGCTTTCTTT	CASSSPGGNTEAFF
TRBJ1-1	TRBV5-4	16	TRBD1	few	TGTGCCAGCAGCTTGGCCACAGGGGTCGGGAGCACTGAAGCTTTCTTT	CASSLATGVGSTEAFF
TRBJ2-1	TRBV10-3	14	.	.	TGTGCCATCAGTGAGGGTCAGGGCTGGAATGAGCAGTTCTTC	CAISEGQGWNEQFF
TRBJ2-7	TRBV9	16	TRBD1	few	TGTGCCAGCAGCCCTCTTAGTGGACAGGGGGCAAGGGAGCAGTACTTC	CASSPLSGQGAREQYF